These 18 T cell receptor beta chains were all obtained from the same sample, sequenced in a study of cytomegalovirus exposure and HLA in healthy donors. A multiplex PCR was run with 60 Vbeta primers and 13 Jbeta primers. Data came from immunoSEQ multiplex PCR; TCRdb stores just in-frame clones and leaves some out. The sample lists roughly 150,000 clones; about 84% were seen once. Input material: PBMCs. Source of these receptors: a man aged 45-65 years in good health and CMV-seropositive.

The chain employs TRBV27 and TRBJ2-4, with 13 bases lining up with TRBD2. CDR3 length: 17 amino acids. From germline, CDR1 is MNHEY and CDR2 SMNVEV (reference sequence). Trimming at V came to 7 bases and at J to 1 base, leaving 7 bases not matched to a gene. The CDR3 spells CASKGTSGKGAKNIQYF. The CDR3 coding sequence is TGTGCCAGCAAGGGGACTAGCGGGAAAGGGGCCAAAAACATTCAGTACTTC.

This chain joins TRBV7-2 and TRBJ2-5; 7 nucleotides align to TRBD1. The V segment lost 5 bases and the J segment 1 base; nucleotides outside the gene matches: 7. The CDR3 covers 15 residues. Germline CDR1 is SGHTA and CDR2 is FQGNSA. CDR3 sequence: CASSSRTGSQETQYF. Written as DNA, the CDR3 is TGTGCCAGCAGCAGTCGGACAGGTTCCCAAGAGACCCAGTACTTC.

J is TRBJ1-1 and V is TRBV18, with D unclear. V was pared by 0 bases and J by 8 bases, with 13 bases between. The CDR3 is 14 amino acids. Germline assignment: CDR1 KGHSH and CDR2 LQKENI. CDR3 residues: CASSPPQARQEAFF. In DNA form, the CDR3 reads TGTGCCAGCTCACCACCCCAGGCTCGTCAAGAAGCTTTCTTT.

V and J are TRBV9 and TRBJ1-1; TRBD1 is a possible D gene (5 bases). The CDR3 length is 15 residues. V lost 0 bases and J 7 bases, leaving 16 bases between the germline ends. Germline loops: CDR1 SGDLS, CDR2 YYNGEE. Written as DNA, the CDR3 is TGTGCCAGCAGCGTAGATCTAGGGGTCGGTGGTGAAGCTTTCTTT. Its translation is CASSVDLGVGGEAFF.

The V gene is TRBV5-5, the J gene TRBJ1-3; D unclear. This CDR3 spans 14 amino acids. CDR1 and CDR2 (germline): SGHKS, YYEKEE (reference sequence). Trimming stripped 7 bases from V and 0 bases from J, with 11 bases between. In nucleotides, the CDR3 is TGTGCCAGCTCCACATTAAGCTCTGGAAACACCATATATTTT. This translates into CASSTLSSGNTIYF.

The genes are TRBV2 and TRBJ1-4, with TRBD1 matching over 7 bases. The length of the CDR3 is 14 residues. The V gene's germline CDR1 is SNHLY and CDR2 FYNNEI. V shed 6 bases, J shed 5 bases, and the junction held 6 bases outside the gene matches. CDR3 DNA: TGTGCCAGCAGGTCAAGGGGGCAGAATGAAAAACTGTTTTTT. Encoded protein: CASRSRGQNEKLFF.

The chain links TRBV30 to TRBJ1-3; D not resolved. Trimming cost V 4 bases and J 0 bases, with 16 bases left between them. This CDR3 comprises 16 residues. Germline CDR1 reads GTSNPN; CDR2 reads SVGIG (reference sequence). For the CDR3, the DNA is TGTGCCTGGACCGGCGCCGGGTCCCCCTCTGGAAACACCATATATTTT. Encoded protein: CAWTGAGSPSGNTIYF.

V usage is TRBV4-1 and J usage is TRBJ2-7; 8 nucleotides line up with TRBD1. Germline values: CDR1 MGHRA, CDR2 YSYEKL. Trimming cost V 2 bases and J 2 bases; bases outside gene matches: 8. The CDR3 sequence is 16 residues long. The chain's CDR3 is CASSQREPGQAYEQYF. DNA for the CDR3: TGCGCCAGCAGCCAACGAGAACCGGGACAGGCCTACGAGCAGTACTTC.

V usage is TRBV5-1 and J usage is TRBJ1-1; 7 nucleotides match TRBD1. CDR1 SGHRS and CDR2 YFSETQ come from the germline V gene. J gave up 1 base and V 0 bases, and 12 bases lay outside the gene matches. CDR3 length equals 18 residues. Here the CDR3 reads CASSLGRQGRGSNTEAFF. The CDR3 nucleotides are TGCGCCAGCAGCTTGGGGAGACAGGGACGGGGGTCGAACACTGAAGCTTTCTTT.

This chain links TRBV21-1 with TRBJ1-2; the table assigns TRBD1, which was not confirmed against the DNA. TRBV21-1 is termed a pseudogene. This CDR3 contains 17 residues. Here the CDR3 DNA reads TGTGCCAGCAGCAACAGGGGGCCCCATCCGTCTAACTATGGCTACACCTTC. It encodes CASSNRGPHPSNYGYTF.

The V call is TRBV11-2, the J call TRBJ2-5; no firm D call. From germline, CDR1 is SGHAT and CDR2 FQNNGV. The CDR3 contains 14 residues. Trimming cost V 4 bases and J 1 base, with 10 bases left between them. CDR3 bases: TGTGCCAGCAGCTCCCGAAACATCCAAGAGACCCAGTACTTC. It is translated as CASSSRNIQETQYF.

V gene TRBV30 combines with J gene TRBJ2-7; 7 nucleotides agree with TRBD1. In germline, CDR1 is GTSNPN, CDR2 SVGIG (reference sequence). The CDR3 length is 14 residues. The ends lost 2 bases at V and 3 bases at J; junction bases unmatched: 7. The CDR3 DNA reads TGTGCCTGGAGTAAGACCGGGACAGTCTACGAGCAGTACTTC. Encoded protein: CAWSKTGTVYEQYF.

The chain uses TRBV18 and TRBJ1-4; unclear D gene. Trimming took off 2 bases at V and 0 bases at J, with 7 bases between the two ends. CDR3 length: 15 amino acids. Germline-derived CDR1 and CDR2 are KGHSH and LQKENI. The DNA for the CDR3 is TGTGCCAGCTCACCAGATCGAGCAACTAATGAAAAACTGTTTTTT. Protein product: CASSPDRATNEKLFF.

The gene calls are TRBV18 and TRBJ2-1; TRBD2 might be the D (5 bases). Per the germline V gene, CDR1 is KGHSH and CDR2 is LQKENI. The CDR3 consists of 14 residues. The V and J ends lost 7 bases and 0 bases respectively, with 10 bases between them. This CDR3 reads CASLERASYNEQFF. As DNA, the CDR3 is TGTGCCAGCTTGGAGAGGGCCTCCTACAATGAGCAGTTCTTC.

The V gene is TRBV5-7, the J gene TRBJ1-5; D possibly corresponds to TRBD1 (5 bases). TRBV5-7 is marked as an open reading frame, function uncertain. CDR3 length equals 14 residues. V shed 4 bases and J shed 2 bases, with 10 bases lying between them. CDR3: CASSHQGGNQPQHF. Here the CDR3 DNA reads TGTGCCAGCAGCCACCAGGGCGGCAATCAGCCCCAGCATTTT.

The rearrangement links TRBV5-6 to TRBJ2-1, with a weak D call TRBD1 (6 bases). This CDR3 region has 14 residues. The ends were cut back, 0 bases at V and 10 bases at J, with 14 bases in the middle. Germline V gives CDR1 SGHDT, CDR2 YYEEEE. The CDR3, as DNA: TGTGCCAGCAGCTTGGAGGACAGACTCAACGAGCAGTTCTTC. Translated, it gives CASSLEDRLNEQFF.

This clone was seen more than once but under ten times. The gene calls are TRBV19 and TRBJ1-1; D remains ambiguous. Trimming left V 4 bases short and J 11 bases short, with 8 bases between. The CDR3 sequence is 10 residues long. CDR1 is LNHDA, CDR2 SQIVND, per germline (reference sequence). The CDR3 protein is CASSNNRAFF. The DNA for the CDR3 is TGTGCCAGTAGTAATAATCGGGCTTTCTTT.

This chain uses TRBV6-6 with TRBJ2-3; D may be TRBD2 (6 bases). Trimming removed 8 bases at V and 4 bases at J, with 16 bases between. Looked up from germline, CDR1 is MNHNY and CDR2 is SVGAGI (reference sequence). The CDR3 totals 14 residues. CDR3 nucleotide sequence: TGTGCCAGCGGACTATCGACCTTCGCAGATACGCAGTATTTT. It translates to CASGLSTFADTQYF.